A selection of T cell receptor beta chains follows, all from one sample in a study of human CD8 memory T cell subsets. Via MiXCR, TCRdb re-called the 5' RACE reads, giving one row per CDR3 protein. The sample shows about 7,300 distinct CDR3 sequences, 3.9% of them seen only once. The sequencing input was CD8+ T cells from PBMCs. The receptors were gathered from a human donor in good health. Both conserved end residues are part of each CDR3. Each record gives: clone size, V gene, J gene, CDR3 protein. A clone size is listed for some rows: how often the clone was seen (once, few, many), or a class if it is expanded.

few	TRBV7-8	TRBJ2-3	CASSPPPSGRTDTQYF
few	TRBV7-9	TRBJ2-1	CASSLLAASSYNEQFF
few	TRBV18	TRBJ2-1	CASSPPDTGLDEQFF
.	TRBV11-2	TRBJ2-2	CASSWPRAAGSNTGELFF
few	TRBV20-1	TRBJ2-7	CSAPGLADYEQYF
medium-sized	TRBV6-6	TRBJ2-3	CASGGQGDGTDTQYF
many	TRBV4-1	TRBJ2-7	CASSQVSGTVSYEQYF
.	TRBV4-3	TRBJ1-2	CASSRTKGAGNGYTF
many	TRBV6-2/TRBV6-3	TRBJ2-1	CASSTSHYNEQFF
many	TRBV6-2/TRBV6-3	TRBJ2-1	CASSYLAYNEQFF
many	TRBV5-6	TRBJ2-1	CASSLGDGLILSF
many	TRBV6-2/TRBV6-3	TRBJ1-1	CASSYPPPDAFF
many	TRBV20-1	TRBJ1-1	CSATTGEWTEAFF
medium-sized	TRBV18	TRBJ1-1	CASSESDGNTEAFF
medium-sized	TRBV5-4	TRBJ2-3	CASSNLAGDPTDTQYF
many	TRBV11-2	TRBJ1-1	CASSTDIPNTEAFF
medium-sized	TRBV6-6	TRBJ2-1	CASSRQNDPLAGVSYNEQFF
many	TRBV2	TRBJ1-5	CASSGSVNQPQHF
.	TRBV4-3	TRBJ1-4	CASSKDSGTGGKKLFF
many	TRBV29-1	TRBJ1-2	CSVVGRPDPAGYTF
few	TRBV28	TRBJ2-7	CASEGASYEQYF
.	TRBV28	TRBJ2-2	CASSQESNTGELFF
medium-sized	TRBV13	TRBJ2-7	CASSPLAGGPREQYF
.	TRBV5-1	TRBJ2-5	CASSFLDGQETQYF
many	TRBV9	TRBJ2-7	CASSALEVGNEQYF
many	TRBV10-3	TRBJ2-7	CAIRRNELYEQYF
few	TRBV9	TRBJ2-3	CASSVGDYTDTQYF
many	TRBV12-3/TRBV12-4	TRBJ2-1	CASSMEREYNEQFF
many	TRBV9	TRBJ2-2	CASSVTRDIRNTGELFF
many	TRBV7-9	TRBJ1-1	CASSSPLIVWGVDTEAFF
few	TRBV11-3	TRBJ2-3	CASSFAGGTDTQYF
many	TRBV10-3	TRBJ2-3	CAIGGSGGPTSRTDTQYF
few	TRBV6-4	TRBJ2-2	CASSDSAGGPSGELFF
many	TRBV28	TRBJ2-6	CASSLLGTGSGANVLTF
.	TRBV15	TRBJ2-1	CATSRGRGSLTYNEQFF
many	TRBV20-1	TRBJ2-7	CSARGTSGSHEQYF
many	TRBV4-3	TRBJ1-3	CASSQIPGASGNTIYF
medium-sized	TRBV20-1	TRBJ1-1	CSAWTGNTEAFF
few	TRBV20-1	TRBJ2-1	CSATSGLRYNEQFF
medium-sized	TRBV4-1	TRBJ1-1	CASATNTEAFF
medium-sized	TRBV7-9	TRBJ2-5	CASSFIQDREEETQYF
many	TRBV27	TRBJ1-2	CASSFSRDRLVGYTF
.	TRBV25-1	TRBJ2-7	CASSGLAGGYEQYF
few	TRBV19	TRBJ2-7	CASSTTGGEVYEQYF
.	TRBV20-1	TRBJ1-5	CSARDVGAIQPQHF
many	TRBV6-2/TRBV6-3	TRBJ2-3	CASSYMLDSTDTQYF